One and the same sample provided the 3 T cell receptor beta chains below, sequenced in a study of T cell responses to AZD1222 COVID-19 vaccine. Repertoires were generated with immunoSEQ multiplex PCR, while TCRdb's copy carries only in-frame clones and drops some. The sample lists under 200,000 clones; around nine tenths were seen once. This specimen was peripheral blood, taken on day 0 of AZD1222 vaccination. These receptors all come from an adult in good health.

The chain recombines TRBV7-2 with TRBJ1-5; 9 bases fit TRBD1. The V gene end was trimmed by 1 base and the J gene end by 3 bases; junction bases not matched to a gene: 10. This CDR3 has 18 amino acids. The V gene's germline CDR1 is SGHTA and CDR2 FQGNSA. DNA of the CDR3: TGTGCCAGCAGCTTAGAAGTCGGGGGACAGGGAAACAATCAGCCCCAGCATTTT. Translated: CASSLEVGGQGNNQPQHF.

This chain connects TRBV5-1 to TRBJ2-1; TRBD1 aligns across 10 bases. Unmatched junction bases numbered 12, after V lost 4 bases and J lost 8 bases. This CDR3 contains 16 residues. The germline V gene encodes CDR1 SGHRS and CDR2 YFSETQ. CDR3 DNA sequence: TGCGCCAGCAGCGGCGACAGGGGGCTTAAAAAGGATGAGCAGTTCTTC. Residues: CASSGDRGLKKDEQFF.

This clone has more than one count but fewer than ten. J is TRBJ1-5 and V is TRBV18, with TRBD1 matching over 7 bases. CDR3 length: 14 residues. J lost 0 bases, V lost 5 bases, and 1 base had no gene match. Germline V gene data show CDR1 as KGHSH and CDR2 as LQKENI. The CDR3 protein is CASSRQGSNQPQHF. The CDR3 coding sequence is TGTGCCAGCTCAAGACAGGGTAGCAATCAGCCCCAGCATTTT.